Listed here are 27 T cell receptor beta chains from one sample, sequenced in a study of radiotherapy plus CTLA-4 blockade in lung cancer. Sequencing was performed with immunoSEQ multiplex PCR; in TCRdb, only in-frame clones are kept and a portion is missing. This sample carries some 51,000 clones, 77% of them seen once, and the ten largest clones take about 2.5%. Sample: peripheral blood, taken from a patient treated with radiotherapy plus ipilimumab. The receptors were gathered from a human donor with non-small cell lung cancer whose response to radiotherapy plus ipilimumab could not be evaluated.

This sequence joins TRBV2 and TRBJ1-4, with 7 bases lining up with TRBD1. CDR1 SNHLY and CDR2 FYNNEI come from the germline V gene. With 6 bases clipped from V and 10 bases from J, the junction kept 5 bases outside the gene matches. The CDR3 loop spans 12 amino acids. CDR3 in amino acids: CASSPSGGKLFF. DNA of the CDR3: TGTGCCAGCAGCCCCTCAGGGGGAAAACTGTTTTTT.

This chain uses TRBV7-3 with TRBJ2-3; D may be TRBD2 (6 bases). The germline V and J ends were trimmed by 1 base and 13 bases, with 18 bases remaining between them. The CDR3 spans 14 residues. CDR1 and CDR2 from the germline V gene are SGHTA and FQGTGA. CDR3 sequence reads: CASSLILASTSKYF. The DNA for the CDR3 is TGTGCCAGCAGCTTAATACTAGCTTCGACGAGTAAGTATTTT.

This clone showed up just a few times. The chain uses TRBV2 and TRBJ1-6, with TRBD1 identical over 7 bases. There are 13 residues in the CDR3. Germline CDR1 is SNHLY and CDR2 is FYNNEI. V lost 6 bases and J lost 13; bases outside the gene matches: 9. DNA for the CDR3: TGTGCCAGCAGAGGAACAGGGGATAGGCCCCTCCACTTT. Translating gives CASRGTGDRPLHF.

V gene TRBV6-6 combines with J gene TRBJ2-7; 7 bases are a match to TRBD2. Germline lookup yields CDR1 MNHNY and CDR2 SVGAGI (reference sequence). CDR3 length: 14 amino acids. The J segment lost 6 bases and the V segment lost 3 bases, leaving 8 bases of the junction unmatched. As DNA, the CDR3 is TGTGCCAGCAGTTATTACGCGGGAGAAAGCGAGCAGTACTTC. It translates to CASSYYAGESEQYF.

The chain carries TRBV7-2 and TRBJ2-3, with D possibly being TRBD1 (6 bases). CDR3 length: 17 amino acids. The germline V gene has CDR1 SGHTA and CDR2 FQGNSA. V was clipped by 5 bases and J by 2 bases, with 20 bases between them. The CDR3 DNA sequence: TGTGCCAGCAGCCCATTCCCCAGGGGTAAAAACACAGATACGCAGTATTTT. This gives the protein CASSPFPRGKNTDTQYF.

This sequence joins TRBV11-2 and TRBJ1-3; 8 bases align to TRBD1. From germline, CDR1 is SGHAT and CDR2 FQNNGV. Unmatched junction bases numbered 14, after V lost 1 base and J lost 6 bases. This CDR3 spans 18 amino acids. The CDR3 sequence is CASSLAGLAGGAENTIYF. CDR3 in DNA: TGTGCCAGCAGCTTAGCGGGCCTGGCAGGGGGCGCGGAAAACACCATATATTTT. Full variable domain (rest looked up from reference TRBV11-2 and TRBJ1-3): EAGVAQSPRYKIIEKRQSVAFWCNPISGHATLYWYQQILGQGPKLLIQFQNNGVVDDSQLPKDRFSAERLKGVDSTLKIQPAKLEDSAVYLCASSLAGLAGGAENTIYFGEGSWLTVV.

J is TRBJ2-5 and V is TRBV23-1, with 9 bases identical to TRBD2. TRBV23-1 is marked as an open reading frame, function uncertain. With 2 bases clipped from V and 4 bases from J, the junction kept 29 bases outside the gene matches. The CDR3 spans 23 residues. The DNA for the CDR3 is TGCGCCAGCAGTCAACGGCTTTGTGGATCCACAACAGCGGGAGGAACCTTCTCAGAGACCCAGTACTTC. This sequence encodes CASSQRLCGSTTAGGTFSETQYF.

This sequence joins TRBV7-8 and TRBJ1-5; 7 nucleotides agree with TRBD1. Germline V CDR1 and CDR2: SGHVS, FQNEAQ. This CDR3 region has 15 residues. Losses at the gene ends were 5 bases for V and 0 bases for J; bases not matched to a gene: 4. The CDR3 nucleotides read TGTGCCAGCAGCATGGACAGGATTAGCAATCAGCCCCAGCATTTT. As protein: CASSMDRISNQPQHF.

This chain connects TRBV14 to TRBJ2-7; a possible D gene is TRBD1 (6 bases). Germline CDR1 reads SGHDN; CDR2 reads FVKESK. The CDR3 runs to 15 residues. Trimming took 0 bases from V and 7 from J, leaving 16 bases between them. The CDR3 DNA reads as TGTGCCAGCAGCCAAGATCCCTCGTGGGGGCAAGAGCAGTACTTC. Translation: CASSQDPSWGQEQYF.

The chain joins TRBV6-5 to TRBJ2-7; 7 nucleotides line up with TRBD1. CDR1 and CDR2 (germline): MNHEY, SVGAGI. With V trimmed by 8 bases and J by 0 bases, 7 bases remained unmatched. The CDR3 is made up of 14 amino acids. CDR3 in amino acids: CASLTGILSYEQYF. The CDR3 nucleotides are TGTGCCAGCCTGACAGGGATCCTCTCCTACGAGCAGTACTTC.

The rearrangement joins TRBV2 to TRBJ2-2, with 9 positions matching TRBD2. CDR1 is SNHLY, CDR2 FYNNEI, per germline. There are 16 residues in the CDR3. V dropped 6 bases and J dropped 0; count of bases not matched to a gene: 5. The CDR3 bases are TGTGCCAGCAGGACGAGCGGGGGGTCGAACACCGGGGAGCTGTTTTTT. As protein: CASRTSGGSNTGELFF.

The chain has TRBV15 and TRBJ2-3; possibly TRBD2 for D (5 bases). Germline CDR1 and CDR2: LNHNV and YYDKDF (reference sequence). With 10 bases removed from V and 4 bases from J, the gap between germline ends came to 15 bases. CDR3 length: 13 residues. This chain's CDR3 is CAIERDYADTQYF. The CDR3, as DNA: TGTGCCATAGAGCGCGACTATGCAGATACGCAGTATTTT.

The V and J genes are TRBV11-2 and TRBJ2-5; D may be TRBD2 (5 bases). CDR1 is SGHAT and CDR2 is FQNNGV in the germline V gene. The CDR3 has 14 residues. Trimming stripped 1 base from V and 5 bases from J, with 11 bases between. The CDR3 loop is CASSLAGVRETQYF. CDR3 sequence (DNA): TGTGCCAGCAGCTTAGCCGGGGTGAGGGAGACCCAGTACTTC.

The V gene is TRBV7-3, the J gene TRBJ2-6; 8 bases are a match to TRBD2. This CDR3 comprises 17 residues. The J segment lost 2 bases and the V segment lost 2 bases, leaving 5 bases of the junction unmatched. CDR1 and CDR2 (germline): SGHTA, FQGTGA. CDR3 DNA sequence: TGTGCCAGCAGCTTACTCAGCGGGAGAGCTGGGGCCAACGTCCTGACTTTC. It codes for CASSLLSGRAGANVLTF.

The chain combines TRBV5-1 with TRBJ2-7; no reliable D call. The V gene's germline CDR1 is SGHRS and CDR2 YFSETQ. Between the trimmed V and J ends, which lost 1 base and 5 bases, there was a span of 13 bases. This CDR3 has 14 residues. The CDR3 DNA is TGCGCCAGCAGCTTGTCTGGCAGGATGGACGAGCAGTACTTC. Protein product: CASSLSGRMDEQYF. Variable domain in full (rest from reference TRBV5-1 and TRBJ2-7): KAGVTQTPRYLIKTRGQQVTLSCSPISGHRSVSWYQQTPGQGLQFLFEYFSETQRNKGNFPGRFSGRQFSNSRSEMNVSTLELGDSALYLCASSLSGRMDEQYFGPGTRLTVT.

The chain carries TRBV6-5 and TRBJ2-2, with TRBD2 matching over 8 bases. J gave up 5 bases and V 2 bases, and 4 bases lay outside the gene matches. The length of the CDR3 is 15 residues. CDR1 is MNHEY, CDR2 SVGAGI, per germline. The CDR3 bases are TGTGCCAGCAGTTACCTCTCTAGCGGGACCGGGGAGCTGTTTTTT. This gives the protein CASSYLSSGTGELFF.

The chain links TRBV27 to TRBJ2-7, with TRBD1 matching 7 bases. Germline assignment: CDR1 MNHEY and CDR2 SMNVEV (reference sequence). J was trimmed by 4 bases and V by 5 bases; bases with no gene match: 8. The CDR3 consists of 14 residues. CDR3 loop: CASSTHGQVYEQYF. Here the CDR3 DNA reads TGTGCCAGCAGTACCCACGGACAGGTTTACGAGCAGTACTTC.

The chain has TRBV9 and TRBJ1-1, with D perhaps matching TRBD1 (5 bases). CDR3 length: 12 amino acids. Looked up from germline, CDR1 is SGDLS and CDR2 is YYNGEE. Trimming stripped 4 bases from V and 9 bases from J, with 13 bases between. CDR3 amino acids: CASSTPGDQAFF. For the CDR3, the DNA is TGTGCCAGCAGCACACCGGGGGACCAAGCTTTCTTT.

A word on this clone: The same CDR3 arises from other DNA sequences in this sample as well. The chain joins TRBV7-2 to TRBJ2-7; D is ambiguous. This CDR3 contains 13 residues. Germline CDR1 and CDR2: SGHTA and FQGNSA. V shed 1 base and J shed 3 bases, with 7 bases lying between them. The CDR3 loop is CASSLGASYEQYF. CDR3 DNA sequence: TGTGCCAGCAGCTTAGGCGCTAGCTACGAGCAGTACTTC.

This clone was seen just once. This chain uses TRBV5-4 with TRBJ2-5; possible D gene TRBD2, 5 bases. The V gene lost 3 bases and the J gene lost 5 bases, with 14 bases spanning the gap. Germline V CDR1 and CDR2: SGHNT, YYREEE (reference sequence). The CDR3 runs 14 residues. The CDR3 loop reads CASSSDSNLETQYF. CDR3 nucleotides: TGTGCCAGCAGCTCGGACTCGAATTTGGAGACCCAGTACTTC.

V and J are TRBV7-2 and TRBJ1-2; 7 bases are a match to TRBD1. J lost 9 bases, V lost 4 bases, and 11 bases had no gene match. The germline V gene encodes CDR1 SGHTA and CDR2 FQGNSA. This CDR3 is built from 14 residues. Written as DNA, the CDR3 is TGTGCCAGCAGCTCGCAAACCGGGACAGAGCGCTACACCTTC. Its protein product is CASSSQTGTERYTF. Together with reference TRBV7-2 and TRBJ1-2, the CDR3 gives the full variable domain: GAGVSQSPSNKVTEKGKDVELRCDPISGHTALYWYRQSLGQGLEFLIYFQGNSAPDKSGLPSDRFSAERTGGSVSTLTIQRTQQEDSAVYLCASSSQTGTERYTFGSGTRLTVV.

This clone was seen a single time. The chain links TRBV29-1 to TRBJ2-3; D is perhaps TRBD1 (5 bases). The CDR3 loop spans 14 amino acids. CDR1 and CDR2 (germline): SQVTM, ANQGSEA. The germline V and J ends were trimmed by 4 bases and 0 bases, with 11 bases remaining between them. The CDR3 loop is CSVGYGASTDTQYF. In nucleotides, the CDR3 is TGCAGCGTTGGCTATGGGGCTAGCACAGATACGCAGTATTTT.

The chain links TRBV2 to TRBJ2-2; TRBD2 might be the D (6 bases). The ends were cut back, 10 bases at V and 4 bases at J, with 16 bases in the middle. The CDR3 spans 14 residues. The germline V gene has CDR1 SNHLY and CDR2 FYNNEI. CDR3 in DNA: TGTGCCACCAAGGGACTCCGGGGCACCGGGGAGCTGTTTTTT. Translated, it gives CATKGLRGTGELFF.

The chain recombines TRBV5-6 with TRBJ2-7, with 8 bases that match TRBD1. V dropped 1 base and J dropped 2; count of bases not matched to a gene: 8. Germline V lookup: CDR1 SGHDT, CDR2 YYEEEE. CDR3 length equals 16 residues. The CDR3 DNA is TGTGCCAGCAGCTTGCCCCACCAACAGGGGGCCTACGAGCAGTACTTC. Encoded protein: CASSLPHQQGAYEQYF.

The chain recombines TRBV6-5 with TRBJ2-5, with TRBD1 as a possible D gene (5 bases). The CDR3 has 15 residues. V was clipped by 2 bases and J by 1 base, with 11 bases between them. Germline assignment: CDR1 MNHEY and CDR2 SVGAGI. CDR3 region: CASSYGAKVQETQYF. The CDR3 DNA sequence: TGTGCCAGCAGTTACGGGGCGAAAGTCCAAGAGACCCAGTACTTC.

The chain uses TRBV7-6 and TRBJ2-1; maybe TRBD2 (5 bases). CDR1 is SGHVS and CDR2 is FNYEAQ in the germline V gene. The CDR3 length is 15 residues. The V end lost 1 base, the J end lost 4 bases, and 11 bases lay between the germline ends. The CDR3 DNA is TGTGCCAGCAGCTTAGTGTCATGGGAGTACAATGAGCAGTTCTTC. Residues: CASSLVSWEYNEQFF.

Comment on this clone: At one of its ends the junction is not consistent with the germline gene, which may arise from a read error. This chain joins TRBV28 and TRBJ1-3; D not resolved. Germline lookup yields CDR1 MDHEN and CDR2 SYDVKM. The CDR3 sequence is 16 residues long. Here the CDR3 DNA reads TGTGCCAGCAGCTCCGTTGGAGTTTCCGCAAGAAGGAGATGGGATTTT. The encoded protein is CASSSVGVSARRRWDF.